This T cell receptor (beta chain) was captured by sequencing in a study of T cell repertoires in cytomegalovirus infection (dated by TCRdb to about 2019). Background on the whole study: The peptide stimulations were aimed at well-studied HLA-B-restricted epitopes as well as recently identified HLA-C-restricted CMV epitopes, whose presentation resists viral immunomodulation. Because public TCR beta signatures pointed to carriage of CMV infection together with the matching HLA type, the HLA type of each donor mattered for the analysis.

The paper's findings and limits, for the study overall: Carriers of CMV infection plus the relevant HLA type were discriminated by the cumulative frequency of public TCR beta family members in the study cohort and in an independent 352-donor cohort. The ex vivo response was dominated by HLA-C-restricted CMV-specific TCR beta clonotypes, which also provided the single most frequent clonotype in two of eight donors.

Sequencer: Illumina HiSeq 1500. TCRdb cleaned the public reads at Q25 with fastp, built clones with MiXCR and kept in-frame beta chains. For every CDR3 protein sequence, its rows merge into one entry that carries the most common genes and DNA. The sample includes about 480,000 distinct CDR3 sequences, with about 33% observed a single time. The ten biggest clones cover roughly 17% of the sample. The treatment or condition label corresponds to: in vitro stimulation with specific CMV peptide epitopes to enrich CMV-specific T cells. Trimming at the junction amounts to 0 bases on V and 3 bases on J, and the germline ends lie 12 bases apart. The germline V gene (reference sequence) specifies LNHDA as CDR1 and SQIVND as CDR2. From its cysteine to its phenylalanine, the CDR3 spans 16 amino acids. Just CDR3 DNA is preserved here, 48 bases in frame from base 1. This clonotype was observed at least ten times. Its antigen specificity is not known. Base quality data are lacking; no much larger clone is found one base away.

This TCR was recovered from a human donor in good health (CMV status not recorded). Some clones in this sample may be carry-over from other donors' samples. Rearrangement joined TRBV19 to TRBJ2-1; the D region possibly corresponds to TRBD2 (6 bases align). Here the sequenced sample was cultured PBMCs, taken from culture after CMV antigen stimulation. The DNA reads TGTGCCAGTAGTATAGATCGGGCGGGAAGCTACAATGAGCAGTTCTTC. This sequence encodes CASSIDRAGSYNEQFF.